The 12 T cell receptor beta chains reported below all come from one sample, sequenced in a study of blood T cell repertoires in COVID-19. Generated by immunoSEQ multiplex PCR, the TCRdb table keeps only in-frame clones and is missing some. The profile covers around 180,000 clones, with around 85% appearing a single time and approximately 9.9% taken by the ten largest. The sample consisted of peripheral blood. Receptors originate from a human donor with active or convalescent COVID-19. The donor label of this sample is uncertain.

The chain recombines TRBV6-5 with TRBJ1-1; D not resolved. V shed 6 bases and J shed 0 bases, with 11 bases lying between them. CDR3 length: 14 residues. Germline CDR1 is MNHEY and CDR2 is SVGAGI. The CDR3 protein is CASRKMAVNTEAFF. The CDR3 region has the DNA TGTGCCAGCAGGAAAATGGCGGTGAACACTGAAGCTTTCTTT.

This rearrangement joins TRBV28 to TRBJ1-2; D remains ambiguous. This CDR3 is built from 12 residues. Germline V gives CDR1 MDHEN, CDR2 SYDVKM. Trimming left V 7 bases short and J 5 bases short, with 11 bases between. The CDR3 here is CASTPDLYGYTF. The CDR3 nucleotides read TGTGCCAGCACCCCAGATTTATATGGCTACACCTTC.

The table lists this clone with a few counts. This sequence joins TRBV7-3 and TRBJ1-6, with 8 positions matching TRBD1. This CDR3 contains 15 residues. CDR1 is SGHTA and CDR2 is FQGTGA in the germline V gene. The ends lost 6 bases at V and 8 bases at J; junction bases unmatched: 9. This chain's CDR3 is CASRLTGAKDSPLHF. The CDR3 DNA sequence: TGTGCCAGCAGATTGACAGGGGCGAAGGATTCACCCCTCCACTTT.

This chain joins TRBV28 and TRBJ2-7, with D possibly TRBD2 on 6 matching bases. The CDR3 is made up of 14 amino acids. With 3 bases removed from V and 7 bases from J, the gap between germline ends came to 16 bases. The germline gives CDR1 MDHEN, CDR2 SYDVKM. CDR3 DNA sequence: TGTGCCAGCAGTTTCGGGGACTCCATTTCGGAGCAGTACTTC. Translation gives CASSFGDSISEQYF.

The rearrangement joins TRBV6-5 to TRBJ2-7, with a weak D call TRBD1 (6 bases). CDR1 and CDR2 from the germline V gene are MNHEY and SVGAGI. CDR3 length: 13 amino acids. V lost 7 bases to trimming and J lost 0 bases, with 10 bases between them. The CDR3: CASKAGDSYEQYF. The CDR3 nucleotides read TGTGCCAGCAAGGCAGGGGACTCCTACGAGCAGTACTTC.

J is TRBJ2-5 and V is TRBV6-5, with 8 bases lining up with TRBD1. Trimming cost V 4 bases and J 2 bases; bases outside gene matches: 6. The germline V gene has CDR1 MNHEY and CDR2 SVGAGI. The CDR3 consists of 15 residues. CDR3: CASSSLTGEQETQYF. In DNA form, the CDR3 reads TGTGCCAGCAGTTCACTGACAGGGGAGCAAGAGACCCAGTACTTC.

The V gene is TRBV3-1 (or the pseudogene TRBV3-2), the J gene TRBJ2-4; D is perhaps TRBD2 (6 bases). The CDR3 is 16 residues long. Germline V gives CDR1 LGHDT, CDR2 YNNKEL (reference sequence). The V end was cut by 4 bases, the J end by 0 bases, with 13 bases between. The CDR3 here is CASSLGGLLAKNIQYF. CDR3 bases: TGTGCCAGCAGCCTGGGGGGACTCCTAGCCAAAAACATTCAGTACTTC.

This clone was detected once. An end of the junction does not agree with germline; a read error may underlie this. The chain joins TRBV7-2 to TRBJ1-1; the D is unclear. The CDR3 length is 12 residues. In germline, CDR1 is SGHTA, CDR2 FQGNSA. This CDR3 reads CASSPIPTGAFF. The CDR3, as DNA: TGTGCCAGCAGCCCTATACCTACTGGAGCTTTCTTT.

The chain has TRBV30 and TRBJ2-1; 9 positions match TRBD2. The CDR3 sequence is 16 residues long. Germline CDR1 GTSNPN, CDR2 SVGIG (reference sequence). Trimming removed 2 bases from V and 6 bases from J; junction bases left unmatched: 11. CDR3 sequence: CAWSWTGTSSFNEQFF. For the CDR3, the DNA is TGTGCCTGGAGTTGGACCGGGACTAGCTCTTTCAATGAGCAGTTCTTC.

The table lists this clone with a count of one. The chain couples TRBV10-3 to TRBJ1-3, with D possibly TRBD1 on 6 matching bases. Germline loops: CDR1 ENHRY, CDR2 SYGVKD. The CDR3 loop spans 15 amino acids. The CDR3 reads CATRGGGTSGNTIYF. DNA of the CDR3: TGTGCTACTCGCGGGGGGGGCACCTCTGGAAACACCATATATTTT.

The rearrangement uses TRBV7-9 and TRBJ1-1; 11 bases fit TRBD1. This CDR3 contains 14 residues. In germline, CDR1 is SEHNR, CDR2 FQNEAQ (reference sequence). Unmatched junction bases numbered 3, after V lost 5 bases and J lost 4 bases. The CDR3 here is CASSGTGGSTEAFF. The CDR3 DNA reads TGTGCCAGCAGCGGGACAGGGGGAAGCACTGAAGCTTTCTTT.

The rearrangement uses TRBV10-3 and TRBJ1-1; TRBD1 aligns across 8 bases. The CDR3 length is 14 residues. Trimming removed 5 bases from V and 1 base from J; junction bases left unmatched: 3. Germline V gives CDR1 ENHRY, CDR2 SYGVKD. The CDR3 protein is CAISPGTGNTEAFF. As DNA, the CDR3 is TGTGCCATCAGTCCCGGGACAGGGAACACTGAAGCTTTCTTT.